This TCR beta chain was observed in a study of tumor-infiltrating lymphocytes in primary liver carcinoma. On the study more broadly: With diameters of about 4 to 11 cm, tumors were stage T1-T3 N0M0.

Starting from roughly 540 ng of total RNA, TCR beta cDNA was produced with a primer in the constant region. Slightly modified ARM-PCR served as the procedure for the TCR beta libraries. These libraries came from three rounds of nested multiplex PCR. TCRdb reprocessed the multiplex PCR reads via MiXCR and lists one record per CDR3 protein. The sample holds roughly 24,000 distinct CDR3 sequences, 70% to 80% seen once. Findings of the study overall: Present in all five tumor regions were only about 8-24% of the top clones.

Concerning this clonotype itself: The antigen remains unidentified.

The study co-extracted DNA and RNA from 20-30 mg of unsorted bulk tissue. The TCR comes from a woman in her twenties or thirties with primary liver carcinoma and hepatitis B virus infection. Input material: liver tumor tissue from sampling region 5. The sample's subset: tumor region T5, tumor centre.

Written as DNA, the CDR3 is TGTGCCCGGTGTGTACCCGGGGGAGAAAAACTGTTTTTT. Residues: CARCVPGGEKLFF. The chain links TRBV30 to TRBJ1-4; possible D gene TRBD1, 5 bases. Trimming stripped 8 bases from V and 8 bases from J, with 18 bases between. Germline V gene data show CDR1 as GTSNPN and CDR2 as SVGIG (reference sequence). CDR3 size: 13 residues. Using reference TRBV30 and TRBJ1-4 for the parts outside the CDR3, the full variable domain is SQTIHQWPATLVQPVGSPLSLECTVEGTSNPNLYWYRQAAGRGLQLLFYSVGIGQISSEVPQNLSASRPQDRQFILSSKKLLLSDSGFYLCARCVPGGEKLFFGSGTQLSVL.